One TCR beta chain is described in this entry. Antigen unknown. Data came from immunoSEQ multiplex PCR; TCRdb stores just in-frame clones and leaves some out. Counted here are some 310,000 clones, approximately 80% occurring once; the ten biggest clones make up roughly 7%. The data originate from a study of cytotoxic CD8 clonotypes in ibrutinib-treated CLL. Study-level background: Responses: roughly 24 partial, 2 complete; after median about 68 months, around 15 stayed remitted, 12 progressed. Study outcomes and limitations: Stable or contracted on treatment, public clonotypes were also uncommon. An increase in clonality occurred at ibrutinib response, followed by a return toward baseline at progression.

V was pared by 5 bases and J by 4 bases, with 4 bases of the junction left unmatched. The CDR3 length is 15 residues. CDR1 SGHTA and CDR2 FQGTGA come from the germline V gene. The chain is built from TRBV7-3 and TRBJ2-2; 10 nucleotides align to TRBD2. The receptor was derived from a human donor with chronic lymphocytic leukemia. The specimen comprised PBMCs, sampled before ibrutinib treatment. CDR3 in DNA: TGTGCCAGCAGCCTAGCGGGGGCTTCCACCGGGGAGCTGTTTTTT. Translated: CASSLAGASTGELFF. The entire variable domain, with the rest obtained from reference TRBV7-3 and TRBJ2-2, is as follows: GAGVSQTPSNKVTEKGKYVELRCDPISGHTALYWYRQSLGQGPEFLIYFQGTGAADDSGLPNDRFFAVRPEGSVSTLKIQRTERGDSAVYLCASSLAGASTGELFFGEGSRLTVL.